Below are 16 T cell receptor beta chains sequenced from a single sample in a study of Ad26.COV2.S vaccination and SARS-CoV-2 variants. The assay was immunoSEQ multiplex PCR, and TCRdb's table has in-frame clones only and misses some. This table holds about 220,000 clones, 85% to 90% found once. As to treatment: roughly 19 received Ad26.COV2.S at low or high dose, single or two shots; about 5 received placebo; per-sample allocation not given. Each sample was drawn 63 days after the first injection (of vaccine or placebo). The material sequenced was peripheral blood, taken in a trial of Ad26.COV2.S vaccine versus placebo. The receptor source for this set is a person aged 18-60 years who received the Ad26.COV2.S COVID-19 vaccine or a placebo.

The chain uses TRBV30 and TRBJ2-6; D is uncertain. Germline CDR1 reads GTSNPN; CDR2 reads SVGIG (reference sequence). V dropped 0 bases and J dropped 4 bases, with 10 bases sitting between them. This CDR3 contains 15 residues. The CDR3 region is CAWSVVAWGANVLTF. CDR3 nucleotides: TGTGCCTGGAGTGTAGTGGCGTGGGGGGCCAACGTCCTGACTTTC.

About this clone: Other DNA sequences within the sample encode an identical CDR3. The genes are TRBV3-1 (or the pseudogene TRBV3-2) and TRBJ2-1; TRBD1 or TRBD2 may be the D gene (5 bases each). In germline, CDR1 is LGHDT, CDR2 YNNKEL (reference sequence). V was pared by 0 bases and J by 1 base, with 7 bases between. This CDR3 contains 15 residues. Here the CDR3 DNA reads TGTGCCAGCAGCCAAGATGGGGGATCCTACAATGAGCAGTTCTTC. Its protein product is CASSQDGGSYNEQFF.

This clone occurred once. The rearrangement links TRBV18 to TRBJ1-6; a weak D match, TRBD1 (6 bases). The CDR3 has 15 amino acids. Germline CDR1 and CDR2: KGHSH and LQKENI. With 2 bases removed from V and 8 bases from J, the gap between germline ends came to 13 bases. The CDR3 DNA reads TGTGCCAGCTCACCAAACAGGGTAGTGGATTCACCCCTCCACTTT. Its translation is CASSPNRVVDSPLHF.

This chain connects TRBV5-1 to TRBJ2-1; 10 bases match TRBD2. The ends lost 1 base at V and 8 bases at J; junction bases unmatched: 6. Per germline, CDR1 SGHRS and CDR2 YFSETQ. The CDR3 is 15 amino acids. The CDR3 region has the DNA TGCGCCAGCAGCTTGTTGGCTAGCGGGAGTGATGAGCAGTTCTTC. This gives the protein CASSLLASGSDEQFF.

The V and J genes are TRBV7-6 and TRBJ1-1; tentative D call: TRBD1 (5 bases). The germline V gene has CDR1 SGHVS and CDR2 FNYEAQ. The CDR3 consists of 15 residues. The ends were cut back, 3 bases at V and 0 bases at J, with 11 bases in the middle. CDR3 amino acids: CASSLSGTLNTEAFF. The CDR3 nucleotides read TGTGCCAGCAGCTTGTCGGGGACCCTGAACACTGAAGCTTTCTTT.

Written as DNA, the CDR3 is TGTGCCACCAGCAGAGATCTCGAACAGCCCCAGCATTTT. This sequence encodes CATSRDLEQPQHF. The genes are TRBV15 and TRBJ1-5, with no clear D. Germline loops: CDR1 LNHNV, CDR2 YYDKDF (reference sequence). Trimming stripped 0 bases from V and 7 bases from J, with 7 bases between. CDR3 length: 13 residues.

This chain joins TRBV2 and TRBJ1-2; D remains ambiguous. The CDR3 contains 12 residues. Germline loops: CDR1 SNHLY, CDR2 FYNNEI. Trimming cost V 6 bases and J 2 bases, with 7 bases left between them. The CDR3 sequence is CASRENNYGYTF. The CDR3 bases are TGTGCCAGCAGGGAGAACAACTATGGCTACACCTTC. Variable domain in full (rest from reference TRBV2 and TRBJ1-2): EPEVTQTPSHQVTQMGQEVILRCVPISNHLYFYWYRQILGQKVEFLVSFYNNEISEKSEIFDDQFSVERPDGSNFTLKIRSTKLEDSAMYFCASRENNYGYTFGSGTRLTVV.

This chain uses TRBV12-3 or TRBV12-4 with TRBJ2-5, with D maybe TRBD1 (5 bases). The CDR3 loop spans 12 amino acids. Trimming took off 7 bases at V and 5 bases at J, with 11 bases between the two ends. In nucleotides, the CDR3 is TGTGCCAGCACTACAGGTTGGGAGACCCAGTACTTC. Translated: CASTTGWETQYF.

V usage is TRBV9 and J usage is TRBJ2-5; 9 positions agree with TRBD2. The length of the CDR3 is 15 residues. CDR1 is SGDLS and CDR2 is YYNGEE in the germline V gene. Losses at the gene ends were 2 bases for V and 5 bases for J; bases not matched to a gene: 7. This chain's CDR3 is CASSVSGSSWETQYF. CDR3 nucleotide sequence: TGTGCCAGCAGCGTTAGCGGGAGTAGTTGGGAGACCCAGTACTTC.

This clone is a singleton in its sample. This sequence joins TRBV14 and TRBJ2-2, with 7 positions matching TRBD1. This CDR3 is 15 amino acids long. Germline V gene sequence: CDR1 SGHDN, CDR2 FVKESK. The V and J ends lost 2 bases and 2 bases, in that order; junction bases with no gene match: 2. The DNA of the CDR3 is TGTGCCAGCAGCCAACACAGGGGCAACACCGGGGAGCTGTTTTTT. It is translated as CASSQHRGNTGELFF.

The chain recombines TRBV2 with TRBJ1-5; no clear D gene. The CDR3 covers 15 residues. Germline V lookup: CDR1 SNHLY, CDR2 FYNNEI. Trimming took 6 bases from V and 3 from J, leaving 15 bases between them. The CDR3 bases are TGTGCCAGCAGACAAGTCGGGGAAGTCAATCAGCCCCAGCATTTT. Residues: CASRQVGEVNQPQHF.

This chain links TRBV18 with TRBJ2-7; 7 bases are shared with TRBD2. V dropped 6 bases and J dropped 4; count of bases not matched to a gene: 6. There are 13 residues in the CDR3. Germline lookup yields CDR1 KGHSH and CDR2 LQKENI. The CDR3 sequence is CASSLGTTYEQYF. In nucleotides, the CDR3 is TGTGCCAGCTCCCTTGGGACTACATACGAGCAGTACTTC.

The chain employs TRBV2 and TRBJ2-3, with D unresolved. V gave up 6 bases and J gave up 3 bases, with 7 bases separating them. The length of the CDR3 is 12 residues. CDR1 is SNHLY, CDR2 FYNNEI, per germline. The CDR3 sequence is CASSRGTDTQYF. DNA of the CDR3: TGTGCCAGCAGCCGAGGAACAGATACGCAGTATTTT.

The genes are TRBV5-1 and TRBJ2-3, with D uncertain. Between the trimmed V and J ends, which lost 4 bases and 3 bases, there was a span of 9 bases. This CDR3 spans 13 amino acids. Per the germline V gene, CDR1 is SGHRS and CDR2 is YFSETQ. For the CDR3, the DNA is TGCGCCAGCAGCCCCCGGAATACAGATACGCAGTATTTT. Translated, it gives CASSPRNTDTQYF.

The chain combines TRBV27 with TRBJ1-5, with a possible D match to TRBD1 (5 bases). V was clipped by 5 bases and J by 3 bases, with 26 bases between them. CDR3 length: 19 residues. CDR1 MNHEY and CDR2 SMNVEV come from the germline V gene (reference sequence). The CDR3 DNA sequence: TGTGCCAGCAGTCCCCTCATAGGGGCACGTACCCTTCACAATCAGCCCCAGCATTTT. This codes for CASSPLIGARTLHNQPQHF.

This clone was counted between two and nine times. For the CDR3, the DNA is TGTGCCAGCAGCCTCACAGTAGAACAGCCCCAGCATTTT. This translates into CASSLTVEQPQHF. The V gene is TRBV14, the J gene TRBJ1-5; D unclear. Trimming shortened V by 4 bases and J by 7 bases, and 11 bases separated the two germline ends. The length of the CDR3 is 13 residues. The germline gives CDR1 SGHDN, CDR2 FVKESK.